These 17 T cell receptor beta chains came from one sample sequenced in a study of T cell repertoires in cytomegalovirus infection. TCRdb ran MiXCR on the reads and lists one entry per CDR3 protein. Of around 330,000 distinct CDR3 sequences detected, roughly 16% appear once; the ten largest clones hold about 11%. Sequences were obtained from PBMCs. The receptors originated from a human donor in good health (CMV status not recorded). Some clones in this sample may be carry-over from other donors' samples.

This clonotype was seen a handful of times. CDR3 sequence: CSVGTGGYNEQFF. CDR3 in DNA: TGCAGCGTTGGGACGGGGGGTTACAATGAGCAGTTCTTC. The gene calls are TRBV29-1 and TRBJ2-1; 7 bases line up with TRBD2. Looked up from germline, CDR1 is SQVTM and CDR2 is ANQGSEA. The junction had 4 bases not matched to a gene; V was cut back by 4 bases and J by 4 bases. This CDR3 is built from 13 residues.

CDR3 sequence: CASSLRLGHTEAFF. In nucleotides, the CDR3 is TGTGCCAGCAGTCTAAGACTGGGGCACACTGAAGCTTTCTTT. This chain joins TRBV12-3 or TRBV12-4 and TRBJ1-1; maybe TRBD1 (5 bases). CDR3 size: 14 residues. Trimming stripped 5 bases from V and 3 bases from J, with 13 bases between.

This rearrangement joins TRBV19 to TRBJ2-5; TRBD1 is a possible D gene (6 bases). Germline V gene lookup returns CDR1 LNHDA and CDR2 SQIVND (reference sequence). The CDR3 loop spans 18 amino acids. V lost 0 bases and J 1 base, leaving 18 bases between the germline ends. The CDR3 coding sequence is TGTGCCAGTAGTATAGATCTCGGGGCTAGCAGGGGCCAAGAGACCCAGTACTTC. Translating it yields CASSIDLGASRGQETQYF.

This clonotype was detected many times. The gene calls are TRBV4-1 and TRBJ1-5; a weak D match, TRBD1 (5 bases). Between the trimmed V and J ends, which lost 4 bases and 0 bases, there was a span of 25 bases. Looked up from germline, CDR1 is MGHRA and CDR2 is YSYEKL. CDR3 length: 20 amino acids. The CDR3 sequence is CASSRGLTKMGPFSNQPQHF. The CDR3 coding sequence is TGCGCCAGCAGCCGAGGACTAACGAAGATGGGACCATTTAGCAATCAGCCCCAGCATTTT.

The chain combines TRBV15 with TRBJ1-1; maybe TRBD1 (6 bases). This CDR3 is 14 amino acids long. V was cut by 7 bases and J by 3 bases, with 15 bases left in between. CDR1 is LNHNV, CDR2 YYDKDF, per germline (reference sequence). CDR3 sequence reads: CATTRGATDTEAFF. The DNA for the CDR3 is TGTGCCACCACCCGGGGGGCGACTGACACTGAAGCTTTCTTT. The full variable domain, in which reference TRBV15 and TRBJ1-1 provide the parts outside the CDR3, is DAMVIQNPRYQVTQFGKPVTLSCSQTLNHNVMYWYQQKSSQAPKLLFHYYDKDFNNEADTPDNFQSRRPNTSFCFLDIRSPGLGDTAMYLCATTRGATDTEAFFGQGTRLTVV.

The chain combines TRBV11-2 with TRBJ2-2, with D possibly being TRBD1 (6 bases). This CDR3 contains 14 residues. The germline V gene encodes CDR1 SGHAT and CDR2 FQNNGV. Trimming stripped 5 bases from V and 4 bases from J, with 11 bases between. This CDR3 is CASSTGLVTGELFF. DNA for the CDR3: TGTGCCAGCAGCACAGGGTTGGTCACCGGGGAGCTGTTTTTT.

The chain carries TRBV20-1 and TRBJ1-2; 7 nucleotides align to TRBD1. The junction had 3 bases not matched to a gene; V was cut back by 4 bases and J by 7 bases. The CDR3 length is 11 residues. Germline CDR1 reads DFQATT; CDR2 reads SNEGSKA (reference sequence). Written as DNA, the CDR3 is TGCAGTGCTATAACAGGGGCTGGCTACACCTTC. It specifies CSAITGAGYTF.

This chain's CDR3 is CASSIHRGVTDTQYF. The CDR3 nucleotides are TGTGCCAGCAGTATTCACAGGGGTGTCACAGATACGCAGTATTTT. This chain joins TRBV27 and TRBJ2-3; 7 bases align to TRBD1. Germline CDR1 reads MNHEY; CDR2 reads SMNVEV (reference sequence). V gave up 5 bases and J gave up 2 bases; unmatched junction bases: 7. The CDR3 runs to 15 residues.

CDR3 nucleotides: TGTGCCAGCAGTTACGGGACCACCGGGGAGCTGTTTTTT. The encoded protein is CASSYGTTGELFF. The J gene is TRBJ2-2, the V gene TRBV6-2 or TRBV6-3, with D perhaps given as TRBD1 or TRBD2 (5 bases each). The CDR3 extends over 13 amino acids. Germline CDR1 is MNHEY and CDR2 is SVGEGT. The ends were cut back, 2 bases at V and 4 bases at J, with 5 bases in the middle.

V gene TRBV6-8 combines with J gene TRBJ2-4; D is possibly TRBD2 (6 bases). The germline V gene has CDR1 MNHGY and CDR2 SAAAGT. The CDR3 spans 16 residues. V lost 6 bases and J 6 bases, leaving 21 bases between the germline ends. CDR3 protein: CASSPSGTDSLNIQYF. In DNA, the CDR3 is TGTGCCAGCAGCCCCTCCGGGACTGACTCCCTAAACATTCAGTACTTC.

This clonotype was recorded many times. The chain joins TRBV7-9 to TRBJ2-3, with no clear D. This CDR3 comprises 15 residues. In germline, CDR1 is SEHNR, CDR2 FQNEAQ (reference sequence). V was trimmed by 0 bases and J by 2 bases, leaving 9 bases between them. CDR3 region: CASSLALIDTDTQYF. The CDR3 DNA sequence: TGTGCCAGCAGCTTAGCCCTTATCGACACAGATACGCAGTATTTT. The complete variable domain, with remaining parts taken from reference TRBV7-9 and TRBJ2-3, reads DTGVSQNPRHKITKRGQNVTFRCDPISEHNRLYWYRQTLGQGPEFLTYFQNEAQLEKSRLLSDRFSAERPKGSFSTLEIQRTEQGDSAMYLCASSLALIDTDTQYFGPGTRLTVL.

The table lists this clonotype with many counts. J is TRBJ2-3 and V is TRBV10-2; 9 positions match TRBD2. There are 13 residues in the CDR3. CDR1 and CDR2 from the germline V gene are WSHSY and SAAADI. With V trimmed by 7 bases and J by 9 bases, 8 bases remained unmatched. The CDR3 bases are TGCGCCAGCAAGTTAGCGGGGGAGCCGACGCAGTATTTT. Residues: CASKLAGEPTQYF.

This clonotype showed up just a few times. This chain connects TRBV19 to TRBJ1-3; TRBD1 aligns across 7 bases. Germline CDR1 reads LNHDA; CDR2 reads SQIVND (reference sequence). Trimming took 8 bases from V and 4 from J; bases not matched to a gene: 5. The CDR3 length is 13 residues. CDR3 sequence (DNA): TGTGCCAGTGGGGACAGTACCGGAAACACCATATATTTT. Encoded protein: CASGDSTGNTIYF.

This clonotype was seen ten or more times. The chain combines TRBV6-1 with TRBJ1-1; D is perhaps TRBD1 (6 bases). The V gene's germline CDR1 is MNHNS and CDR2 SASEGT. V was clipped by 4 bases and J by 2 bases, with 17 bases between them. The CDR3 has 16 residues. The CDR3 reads CASSAQGWRVNTEAFF. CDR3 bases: TGTGCCAGCAGTGCTCAGGGGTGGCGGGTCAACACTGAAGCTTTCTTT.

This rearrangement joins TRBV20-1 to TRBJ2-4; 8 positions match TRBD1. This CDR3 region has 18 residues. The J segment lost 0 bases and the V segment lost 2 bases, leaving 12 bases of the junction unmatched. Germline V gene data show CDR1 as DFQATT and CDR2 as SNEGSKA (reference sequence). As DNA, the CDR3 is TGCAGTGCTAGATCCGCAGGGGGCGCCGGTGGAGCCAAAAACATTCAGTACTTC. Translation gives CSARSAGGAGGAKNIQYF.

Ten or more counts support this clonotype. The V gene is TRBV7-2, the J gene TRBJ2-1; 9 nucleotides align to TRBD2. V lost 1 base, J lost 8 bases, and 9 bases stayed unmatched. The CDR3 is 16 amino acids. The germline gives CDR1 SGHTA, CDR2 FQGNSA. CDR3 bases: TGTGCCAGCAGCTTAGTTGGCCCTGCGGGGGGGTATGAGCAGTTCTTC. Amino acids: CASSLVGPAGGYEQFF.

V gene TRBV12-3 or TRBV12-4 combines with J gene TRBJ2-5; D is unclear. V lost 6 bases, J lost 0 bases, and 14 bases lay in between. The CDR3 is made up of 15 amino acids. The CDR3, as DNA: TGTGCCAGCAGCTTCCTTCAAGGGTACCAAGAGACCCAGTACTTC. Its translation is CASSFLQGYQETQYF.